One and the same sample provided the 13 T cell receptor beta chains below, sequenced in a study of beta chain features in type 1 diabetes. Reverse transcribing all isolated RNA meant expressed TCRB transcripts were sequenced. Profiling relied on immunoSEQ multiplex PCR, and the TCRdb table lists in-frame clones only, not all of them. The table has 970,000 or so clones, roughly 17% seen once. Specimen: naive CD4+ T cells from blood. These receptors were collected from a woman in her late teens or twenties in good health.

This clone has more than one count but fewer than ten. This chain joins TRBV10-3 and TRBJ2-7; perhaps D is TRBD1 or TRBD2 (5 bases each). The CDR3 has 15 amino acids. CDR1 is ENHRY and CDR2 is SYGVKD in the germline V gene. V lost 5 bases and J lost 7, with 21 bases in between. CDR3 bases: TGTGCCATCAGTCAAGGCTTGGGGGTGGTTTCGGAGCAGTACTTC. Its translation: CAISQGLGVVSEQYF.

The chain carries TRBV9 and TRBJ2-1; D is unresolved. The germline V gene encodes CDR1 SGDLS and CDR2 YYNGEE. Trimming left V 3 bases short and J 0 bases short, with 10 bases between. CDR3 length: 15 amino acids. The CDR3 is CASSAVASSYNEQFF. The CDR3, as DNA: TGTGCCAGCAGCGCGGTAGCCTCCTCCTACAATGAGCAGTTCTTC. Full variable domain (outside the CDR3, taken from reference TRBV9 and TRBJ2-1): DSGVTQTPKHLITATGQRVTLRCSPRSGDLSVYWYQQSLDQGLQFLIQYYNGEERAKGNILERFSAQQFPDLHSELNLSSLELGDSALYFCASSAVASSYNEQFFGPGTRLTVL.

The rearrangement links TRBV5-4 to TRBJ2-1, with 8 bases that match TRBD1. In germline, CDR1 is SGHNT, CDR2 YYREEE (reference sequence). After removal of 4 bases from V and 6 bases from J, the junction contained 6 bases not matched to a gene. The CDR3 spans 14 residues. The CDR3 sequence is CASSPPGQVNEQFF. The CDR3 DNA sequence: TGTGCCAGCAGCCCTCCGGGACAGGTCAATGAGCAGTTCTTC.

The V gene is TRBV27, the J gene TRBJ2-1; no clear D. V was clipped by 0 bases and J by 4 bases, with 10 bases between them. The V gene's germline CDR1 is MNHEY and CDR2 SMNVEV (reference sequence). The length of the CDR3 is 15 residues. The DNA for the CDR3 is TGTGCCAGCAGTTTATCCACGCAACTGTACAATGAGCAGTTCTTC. Amino acid sequence: CASSLSTQLYNEQFF.

This chain links TRBV7-3 with TRBJ1-1; D is perhaps TRBD1 (5 bases). Germline V lookup: CDR1 SGHTA, CDR2 FQGTGA. The CDR3 is 13 amino acids. V lost 5 bases, J lost 4 bases, and 11 bases lay in between. CDR3 loop: CASSDQGGTEAFF. Written as DNA, the CDR3 is TGTGCCAGCAGCGATCAGGGTGGCACTGAAGCTTTCTTT.

The rearrangement links TRBV5-4 to TRBJ2-5; D possibly corresponds to TRBD1 (6 bases). The CDR3 has 15 residues. The germline V and J ends were trimmed by 4 bases and 5 bases, with 18 bases remaining between them. Germline loops: CDR1 SGHNT, CDR2 YYREEE (reference sequence). The CDR3 spells CASSPYNRESETQYF. The CDR3 region has the DNA TGTGCCAGCAGCCCTTATAACAGGGAATCCGAGACCCAGTACTTC.

This clone was found once. The chain carries TRBV28 and TRBJ1-2; D perhaps matches TRBD1 (5 bases). The CDR3 length is 13 residues. CDR1 is MDHEN and CDR2 is SYDVKM in the germline V gene. V dropped 5 bases and J dropped 5 bases, with 12 bases sitting between them. The CDR3 loop is CASSRDLQYGYTF. CDR3 sequence (DNA): TGTGCCAGCAGTCGGGACTTACAGTATGGCTACACCTTC.

Comment on this clone: The same CDR3 also results from other DNA sequences found in this sample. This chain connects TRBV2 to TRBJ1-1; D is unresolved. Trimming left V 6 bases short and J 2 bases short, with 10 bases between. Germline CDR1 is SNHLY and CDR2 is FYNNEI. The CDR3 loop spans 13 amino acids. Written as DNA, the CDR3 is TGTGCCAGCAGCGGTGACCGCAACACTGAAGCTTTCTTT. Translation gives CASSGDRNTEAFF.

This clone has a handful of counts. The chain employs TRBV11-2 and TRBJ2-7; D possibly matches TRBD1 or TRBD2 (5 bases each). The CDR3 length is 13 residues. V lost 3 bases to trimming and J lost 9 bases, with 15 bases between them. CDR1 is SGHAT and CDR2 is FQNNGV in the germline V gene. CDR3 sequence reads: CASSLGRVGGQYF. The CDR3 coding sequence is TGTGCCAGCAGCTTGGGACGAGTGGGTGGGCAGTACTTC.

This clone turned up a few times. The chain joins TRBV5-4 to TRBJ2-5; no clear D gene. There are 16 residues in the CDR3. The germline gives CDR1 SGHNT, CDR2 YYREEE (reference sequence). V was pared by 0 bases and J by 4 bases, with 16 bases between. CDR3 nucleotide sequence: TGTGCCAGCAGCTTGGAGGCCAGCGTTTCTCCAGAGACCCAGTACTTC. Translation: CASSLEASVSPETQYF.

The chain has TRBV28 and TRBJ1-2; possibly TRBD1 for D (6 bases). The CDR3 contains 14 residues. The V and J ends lost 10 bases and 5 bases respectively, with 20 bases between them. Germline assignment: CDR1 MDHEN and CDR2 SYDVKM. The chain's CDR3 is CATTRFRGSYGYTF. For the CDR3, the DNA is TGTGCCACAACTCGCTTCAGGGGAAGTTATGGCTACACCTTC.

This clone was observed a few times. The chain combines TRBV11-2 with TRBJ2-2; D is undetermined. The CDR3 totals 15 residues. Germline V gives CDR1 SGHAT, CDR2 FQNNGV. The ends were cut back, 5 bases at V and 0 bases at J, with 10 bases in the middle. DNA of the CDR3: TGTGCCAGCAGCCGAGGACCGTCGAACACCGGGGAGCTGTTTTTT. Translating it yields CASSRGPSNTGELFF.

The sample holds a few counts of this clone. The V gene is TRBV5-1, the J gene TRBJ2-6; D ambiguous. Germline lookup yields CDR1 SGHRS and CDR2 YFSETQ. Trimming stripped 0 bases from V and 2 bases from J, with 9 bases between. CDR3 length: 16 residues. CDR3 amino acids: CASSLDMATGANVLTF. CDR3 nucleotide sequence: TGCGCCAGCAGCTTGGATATGGCAACTGGGGCCAACGTCCTGACTTTC.